This T cell receptor (beta chain) was found in a study of regulatory T cells in long-lasting Graves disease. The CDR3 is made up of 17 amino acids. V gave up 10 bases and J gave up 0 bases, with 25 bases separating them. CDR1 is MNHNS and CDR2 is SASEGT in the germline V gene. The time point was: persistent/refractory GD, antithyroid drugs over 5 years with positive TRAb. With RNA extracted from PBMCs as input, the TCR library was made. CDR3 regions were amplified by Arm-PCR using iRepertoire HTBI primers to build TCR beta libraries. TCRdb ran MiXCR on the multiplex PCR reads and lists one entry per CDR3 protein. Of over 350,000 distinct CDR3 sequences in the sample, less than 25% were seen once.

The chain combines TRBV6-1 with TRBJ2-7; D possibly corresponds to TRBD1 (6 bases). Sequencing used peripheral blood mononuclear cells (PBMCs), obtained when the disease was refractory, from a patient treated with antithyroid drugs. The origin of this receptor is a female donor with Graves disease. CDR3 protein: CAKTDTGKGGGSYEQYF. The CDR3 DNA reads as TGTGCCAAAACGGATACAGGGAAAGGCGGTGGCTCCTACGAGCAGTACTTC.